What follows describes a single T cell receptor (beta chain). Its antigen is not known. This CDR3 comprises 12 residues. The V end lost 2 bases, the J end lost 4 bases, and 6 bases lay between the germline ends. Per germline, CDR1 ENHRY and CDR2 SYGVKD. This sample's time point: week 11, during vaccination. Vaccine doses each comprised 300 ug of mutant IDH1 20-mer peptide, with topical imiquimod. The donor cohort comprised cases of new WHO grade 3 or 4 IDH1-mutant, ATRX-lost astrocytoma. Using immunoSEQ multiplex PCR, the repertoire was profiled, and TCRdb retains in-frame clones only, with some absent. This sample has 25,000 to 35,000 clones, with around 91% found just once. This sample stems from a study of a mutant IDH1 vaccine in newly diagnosed glioma. Across the whole study: Vaccination followed radiotherapy alone by 4-6 weeks, or accompanied temozolomide cycles.

Sequences were derived from PBMCs, sampled from a glioma patient whose treatment included an IDH1 peptide vaccine. This clonotype was sampled from a man aged 18 to 30 with glioma. The genes are TRBV10-3 and TRBJ2-7; D is ambiguous. The CDR3 DNA follows: TGTGCCATCAGTGAGATCGGATACGAGCAGTACTTC. Its protein is CAISEIGYEQYF.